The entry that follows covers one T cell receptor beta chain sequence. Its specificity is not known. The same CDR3 also results from other DNA sequences found in this sample. This sample stems from a study of Ad26.COV2.S vaccination and SARS-CoV-2 variants. Whole-study context: Once or twice, 56 days apart, Ad26.COV2.S was delivered intramuscularly.

Specified treatment: around 19 received Ad26.COV2.S at low or high dose, single or two shots; about five received placebo; per-sample allocation not given. Specimens were obtained on day 63 following the first vaccine or placebo injection. The study, taken as a whole, reports: Analytic work on TCR breadth and depth might have understated the full extent of total T cell responses.

Produced via immunoSEQ multiplex PCR; TCRdb's table is partial and in-frame only. Of 350,000 to 400,000 clones in the sample, more than 85% were seen once. The V and J ends lost 3 bases and 6 bases, in that order; junction bases with no gene match: 3. This CDR3 is built from 13 residues. Germline CDR1 and CDR2: SNHLY and FYNNEI. This receptor was identified in a person aged 18 to 65 who received the Ad26.COV2.S COVID-19 vaccine or a placebo. The chain is built from TRBV2 and TRBJ2-7; 9 bases are shared with TRBD2. The material was peripheral blood, obtained in a trial of Ad26.COV2.S vaccine versus placebo. The CDR3 protein is CASSEAGGREQYF. CDR3 sequence (DNA): TGTGCCAGCAGTGAGGCGGGGGGGCGCGAGCAGTACTTC.